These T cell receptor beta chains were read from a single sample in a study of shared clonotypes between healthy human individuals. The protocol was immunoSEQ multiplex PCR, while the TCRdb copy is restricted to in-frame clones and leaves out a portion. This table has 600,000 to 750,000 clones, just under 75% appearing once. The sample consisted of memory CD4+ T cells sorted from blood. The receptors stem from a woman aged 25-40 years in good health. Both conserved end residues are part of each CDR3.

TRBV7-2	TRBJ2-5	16	CASSLRLAGGPGTQYF
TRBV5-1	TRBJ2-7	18	CASSTSPRGQKRTYEQYF
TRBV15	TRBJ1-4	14	CATSRGQGNEKLFF
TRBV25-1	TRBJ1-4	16	CASSSNSGGSDEKLFF
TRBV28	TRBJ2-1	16	CASSLGTSGSMDEQFF
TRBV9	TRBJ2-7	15	CASSVDGQSSYEQYF
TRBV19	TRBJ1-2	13	CASSRIPGDGYTF
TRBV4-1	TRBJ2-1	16	CASSQLAGSSYNEQFF
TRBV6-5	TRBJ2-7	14	CASSYATGVHEQYF
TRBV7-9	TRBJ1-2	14	CASSSGQGNYGYTF
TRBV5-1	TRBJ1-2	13	CASSLEGEYGYTF
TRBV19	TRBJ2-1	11	CASRDYNEQFF
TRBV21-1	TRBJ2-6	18	CASSPTGGADSGANVLTF
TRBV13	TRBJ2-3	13	CASSLGFTDTQYF
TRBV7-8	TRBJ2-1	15	CASSLIAGGYNEQFF
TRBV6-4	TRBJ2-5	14	CASSTQGSQETQYF
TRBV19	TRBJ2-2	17	CASSKIPGQGNTGELFF
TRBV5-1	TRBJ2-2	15	CASSLVAGTTGELFF
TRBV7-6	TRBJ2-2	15	CASRALGTGVGELFF
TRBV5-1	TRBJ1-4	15	CASSLDPGDNEKLFF
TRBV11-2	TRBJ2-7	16	CASSRRGDRTIYEQYF
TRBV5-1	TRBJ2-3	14	CASSLGLVTDTQYF
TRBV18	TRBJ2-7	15	CASSPVHSTTYEQYF
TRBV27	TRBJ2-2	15	CASSLRQGAIGELFF
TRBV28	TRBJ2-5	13	CATLGGLSETQYF
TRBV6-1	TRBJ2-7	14	CASSEPSGSYEQYF
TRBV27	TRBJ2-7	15	CASSLVGGQQYEQYF
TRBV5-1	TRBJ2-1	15	CASSLDSGGYNEQFF
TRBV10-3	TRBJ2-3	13	CAIHDVSTDTQYF
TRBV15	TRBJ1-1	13	CATSIRGRTEAFF
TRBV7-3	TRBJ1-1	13	CASSLTWRTEAFF
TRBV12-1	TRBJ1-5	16	CASSPLPGHRNQPQHF
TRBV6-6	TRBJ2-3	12	CASSYRADTQYF
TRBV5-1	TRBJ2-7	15	CASSLRWRERNEQYF
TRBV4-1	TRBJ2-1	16	CASSQPGRSSYNEQFF
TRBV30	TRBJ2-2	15	CVWSTGGTNTGELFF
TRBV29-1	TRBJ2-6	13	CSVQTGGANVLTF